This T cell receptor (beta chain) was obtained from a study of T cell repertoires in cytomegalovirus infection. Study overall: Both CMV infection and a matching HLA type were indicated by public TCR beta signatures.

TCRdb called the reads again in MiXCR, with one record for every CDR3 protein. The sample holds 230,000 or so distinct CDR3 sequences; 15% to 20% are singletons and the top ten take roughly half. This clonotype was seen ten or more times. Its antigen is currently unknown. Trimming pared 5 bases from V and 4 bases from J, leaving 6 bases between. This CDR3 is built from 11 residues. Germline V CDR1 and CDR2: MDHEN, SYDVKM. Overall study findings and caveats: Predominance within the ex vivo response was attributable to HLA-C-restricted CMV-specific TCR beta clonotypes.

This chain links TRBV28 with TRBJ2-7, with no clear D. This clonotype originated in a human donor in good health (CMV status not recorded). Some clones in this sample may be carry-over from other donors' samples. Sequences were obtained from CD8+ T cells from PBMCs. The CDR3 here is CASSQYYEQYF. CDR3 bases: TGTGCCAGCAGTCAATATTACGAGCAGTACTTC.